Below, 2 T cell receptor beta chains from the same sample are listed, as sequenced in a study of blood T cell repertoires in COVID-19. The repertoire was sequenced with immunoSEQ multiplex PCR; TCRdb's copy has only in-frame clones and lacks some. The sample carries 250,000 to 350,000 clones, more than 75% recorded once. The sequenced material came from PBMCs or T cells enriched from blood (not recorded which). Receptors originate from a man between 60 and 75 years old who had recovered from COVID-19.

V and J are TRBV11-1 and TRBJ2-3, with TRBD2 identical over 12 bases. The CDR3 is 15 residues long. Germline CDR1 and CDR2: SGHAT and FQDESV (reference sequence). The V segment lost 5 bases and the J segment 3 bases; nucleotides outside the gene matches: 3. The CDR3 bases are TGTGCCAGCAGCACAGGACTAGCGGGAACAGATACGCAGTATTTT. This encodes CASSTGLAGTDTQYF.

The V gene is TRBV4-2, the J gene TRBJ2-1; 7 nucleotides align to TRBD1. The CDR3 sequence is 16 residues long. CDR1 is LGHNA, CDR2 YNFKEQ, per germline. Germline trimming cut 3 bases from V and 0 bases from J; bases unmatched to any gene: 5. DNA of the CDR3: TGTGCCAGCAGCCATGAACGGGACAGCTCCTACAATGAGCAGTTCTTC. As protein: CASSHERDSSYNEQFF.